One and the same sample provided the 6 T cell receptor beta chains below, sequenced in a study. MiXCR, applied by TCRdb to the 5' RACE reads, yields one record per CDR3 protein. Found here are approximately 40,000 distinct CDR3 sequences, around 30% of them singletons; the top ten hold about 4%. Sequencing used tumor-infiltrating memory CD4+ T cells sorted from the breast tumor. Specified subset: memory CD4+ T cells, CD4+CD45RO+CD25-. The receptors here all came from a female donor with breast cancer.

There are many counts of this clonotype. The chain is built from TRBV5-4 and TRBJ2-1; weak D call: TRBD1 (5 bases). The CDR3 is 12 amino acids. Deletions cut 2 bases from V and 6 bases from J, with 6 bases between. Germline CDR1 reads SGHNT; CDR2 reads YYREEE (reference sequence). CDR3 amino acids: CASSFRGNEQFF. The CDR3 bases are TGTGCCAGCAGCTTTAGGGGCAATGAGCAGTTCTTC.

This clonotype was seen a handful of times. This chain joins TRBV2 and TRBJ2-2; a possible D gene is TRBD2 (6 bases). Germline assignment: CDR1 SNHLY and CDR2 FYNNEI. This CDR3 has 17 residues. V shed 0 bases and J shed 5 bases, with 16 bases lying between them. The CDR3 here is CASSEALPPRETGELFF. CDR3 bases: TGTGCCAGCAGTGAAGCGCTACCCCCTCGGGAGACCGGGGAGCTGTTTTTT.

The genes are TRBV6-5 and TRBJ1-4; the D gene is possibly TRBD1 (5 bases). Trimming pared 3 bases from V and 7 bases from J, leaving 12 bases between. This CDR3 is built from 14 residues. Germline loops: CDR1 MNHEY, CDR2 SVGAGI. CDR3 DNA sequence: TGTGCCAGCAGTTATAAGGGGCCGGGTGAAAAACTGTTTTTT. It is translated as CASSYKGPGEKLFF.

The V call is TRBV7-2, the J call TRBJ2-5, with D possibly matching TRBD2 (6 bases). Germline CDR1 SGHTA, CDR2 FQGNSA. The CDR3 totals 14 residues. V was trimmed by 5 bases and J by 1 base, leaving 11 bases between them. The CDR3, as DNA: TGTGCCAGCAGCCCCGTCGGGGGCCAAGAGACCCAGTACTTC. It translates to CASSPVGGQETQYF.

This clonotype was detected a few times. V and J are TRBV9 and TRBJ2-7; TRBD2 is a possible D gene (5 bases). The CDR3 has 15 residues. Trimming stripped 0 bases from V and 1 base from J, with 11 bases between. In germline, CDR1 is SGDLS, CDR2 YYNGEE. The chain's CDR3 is CASSVDLGESYEQYF. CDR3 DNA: TGTGCCAGCAGCGTAGATCTTGGGGAGTCCTACGAGCAGTACTTC.

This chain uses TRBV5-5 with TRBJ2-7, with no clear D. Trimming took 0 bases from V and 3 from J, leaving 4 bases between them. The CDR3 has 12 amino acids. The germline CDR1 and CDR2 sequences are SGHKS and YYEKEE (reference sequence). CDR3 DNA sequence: TGTGCCAGCAGCTTGGACGTCTACGAGCAGTACTTC. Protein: CASSLDVYEQYF.